A selection of T cell receptor beta chains follows, all from one sample in a study of T cell responses to AZD1222 COVID-19 vaccine. Sequencing was performed with immunoSEQ multiplex PCR; in TCRdb, only in-frame clones are kept and a portion is missing. The profile covers approximately 160,000 clones, with more than 70% appearing a single time and around 2.2% taken by the ten largest. Material: peripheral blood, obtained on day 0 of AZD1222 vaccination. The receptors were gathered from an adult in good health. The conserved cysteine and the conserved F or W are not part of the CDR3 here. D genes are given only for firm matches.

TRBJ2-7 | TRBV9 | TRBD2 | ASSVGVSGIYEQY
TRBJ2-7 | TRBV12-3/TRBV12-4 | - | ASSRDVSEQY
TRBJ1-3 | TRBV24-1 | - | ATSAPGRLWSGNTIY
TRBJ1-2 | TRBV27 | TRBD1 | ASSLGTGPYT
TRBJ1-5 | TRBV2 | - | ASMAGGNQPQH
TRBJ1-5 | TRBV19 | - | ASRQVLGNQPQH
TRBJ1-6 | TRBV27 | TRBD1 | ASSFSRDRASRSPLH
TRBJ1-5 | TRBV6-5 | TRBD1 | ASRETGPGQPQH
TRBJ1-2 | TRBV5-6 | - | ASSLVANPIVRYGYT
TRBJ2-1 | TRBV6-2/TRBV6-3 | - | ASSYSGQYNEQF
TRBJ2-1 | TRBV30 | TRBD2 | AWSYSGGLEQF
TRBJ1-2 | TRBV19 | TRBD1 | ASSMEGAPNYGYT
TRBJ2-5 | TRBV7-9 | - | ASSVKLGRETQY
TRBJ1-1 | TRBV18 | - | ASSTKGPTSTEAF
TRBJ1-3 | TRBV9 | - | ASSVATYGGNTIY
TRBJ1-1 | TRBV7-9 | - | ASSLIDANTEAF
TRBJ2-1 | TRBV11-2 | TRBD2 | ASSSVAGVWGGQF